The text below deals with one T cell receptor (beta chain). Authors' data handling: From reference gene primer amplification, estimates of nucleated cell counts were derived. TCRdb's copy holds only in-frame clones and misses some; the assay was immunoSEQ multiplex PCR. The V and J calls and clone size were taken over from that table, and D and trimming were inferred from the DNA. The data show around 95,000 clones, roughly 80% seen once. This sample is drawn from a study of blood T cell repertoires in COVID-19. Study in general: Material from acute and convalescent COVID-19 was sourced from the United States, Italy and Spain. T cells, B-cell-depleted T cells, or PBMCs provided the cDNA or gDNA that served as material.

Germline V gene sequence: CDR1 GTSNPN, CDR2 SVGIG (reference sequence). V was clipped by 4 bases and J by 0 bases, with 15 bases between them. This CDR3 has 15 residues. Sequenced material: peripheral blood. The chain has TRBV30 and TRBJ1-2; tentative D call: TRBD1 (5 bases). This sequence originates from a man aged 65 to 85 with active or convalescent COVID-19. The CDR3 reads CAWKWGTSSNYGYTF. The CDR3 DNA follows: TGTGCCTGGAAATGGGGCACGTCGTCTAACTATGGCTACACCTTC.